These 25 T cell receptor beta chains were all obtained from the same sample, sequenced in a study of PD-1 blockade in classical Hodgkin lymphoma. Method: immunoSEQ multiplex PCR; TCRdb's copy keeps in-frame clones and lacks some. Of 15,000 to 20,000 clones in the sample, over 80% were seen once. Sample time point: cycle 4 day 1 (C4D1), after around six weeks of nivolumab. No patient escaped relapse after autologous stem cell transplantation, and brentuximab vedotin exposure varied. Thawed PBMCs yielded CD4+ T cells through magnetic negative selection. The sequences come from CD4+ T cells from blood, collected before the fourth cycle of nivolumab. These TCRs come from a human donor with classical Hodgkin lymphoma.

The chain recombines TRBV7-2 with TRBJ1-1, with 7 bases lining up with TRBD1. J lost 1 base, V lost 2 bases, and 7 bases had no gene match. The length of the CDR3 is 16 residues. CDR1 SGHTA and CDR2 FQGNSA come from the germline V gene. For the CDR3, the DNA is TGTGCCAGCAGCTTAATAGTCTGGGACAGGAACACTGAAGCTTTCTTT. It translates to CASSLIVWDRNTEAFF.

The chain uses TRBV6-1 and TRBJ2-2, with 9 nucleotides matching TRBD2. Germline lookup yields CDR1 MNHNS and CDR2 SASEGT. With V trimmed by 8 bases and J by 0 bases, 4 bases remained unmatched. The CDR3 is made up of 15 amino acids. The CDR3 spells CASARLAANTGELFF. The CDR3 nucleotides are TGTGCCAGCGCCCGACTAGCGGCGAACACCGGGGAGCTGTTTTTT.

The V call is TRBV5-1, the J call TRBJ2-3; the D gene could be TRBD1 or TRBD2 (5 bases each). V was cut by 2 bases and J by 2 bases, with 9 bases left in between. Germline V CDR1 and CDR2: SGHRS, YFSETQ. The CDR3 contains 14 residues. CDR3 sequence reads: CASSFWGYTDTQYF. For the CDR3, the DNA is TGCGCCAGCAGCTTTTGGGGGTACACAGATACGCAGTATTTT.

The gene calls are TRBV10-3 and TRBJ2-2, with D possibly TRBD1 on 6 matching bases. Germline V gene lookup returns CDR1 ENHRY and CDR2 SYGVKD. The V end lost 4 bases, the J end lost 7 bases, and 10 bases lay between the germline ends. CDR3 size: 13 residues. The CDR3 reads CAISVGANGELFF. The CDR3 nucleotides are TGTGCCATCAGTGTGGGGGCTAACGGGGAGCTGTTTTTT.

V gene TRBV28 combines with J gene TRBJ2-7; D might be TRBD1 (6 bases). Germline CDR1 MDHEN, CDR2 SYDVKM. V lost 2 bases and J lost 7, with 6 bases in between. The length of the CDR3 is 11 residues. The CDR3 DNA sequence: TGTGCCAGCAGTTTAAGGGGGGAGCAGTACTTC. Translated: CASSLRGEQYF.

The chain couples TRBV27 to TRBJ1-1; 7 nucleotides line up with TRBD1. With V trimmed by 3 bases and J by 5 bases, 6 bases remained unmatched. Germline values: CDR1 MNHEY, CDR2 SMNVEV (reference sequence). The CDR3 is made up of 14 amino acids. The chain's CDR3 is CASSFRGRLTEAFF. In DNA form, the CDR3 reads TGTGCCAGCAGTTTTAGGGGGCGTCTTACTGAAGCTTTCTTT.

The rearrangement joins TRBV2 to TRBJ2-6; 10 bases agree with TRBD1. This CDR3 has 18 residues. Germline V gives CDR1 SNHLY, CDR2 FYNNEI. J lost 0 bases, V lost 6 bases, and 8 bases had no gene match. The CDR3 protein is CASSYPTGGISGANVLTF. The DNA for the CDR3 is TGTGCCAGCAGCTACCCGACAGGGGGCATCTCTGGGGCCAACGTCCTGACTTTC.

The chain combines TRBV7-9 with TRBJ2-1, with TRBD1 identical over 9 bases. This CDR3 has 14 amino acids. Losses at the gene ends were 2 bases for V and 10 bases for J; bases not matched to a gene: 6. The germline V gene encodes CDR1 SEHNR and CDR2 FQNEAQ (reference sequence). The CDR3 spells CASSLTGGGGEQFF. CDR3 nucleotide sequence: TGTGCCAGCAGCTTAACAGGGGGCGGAGGGGAGCAGTTCTTC.

CDR3 loop: CASSKDRGREQYF. CDR3 nucleotides: TGTGCCAGTAGTAAGGACAGGGGGAGGGAGCAGTACTTC. The V call is TRBV19, the J call TRBJ2-7; TRBD1 agrees at 10 bases. Trimming took 4 bases from V and 7 from J; bases not matched to a gene: 4. CDR3 length equals 13 residues. Per germline, CDR1 LNHDA and CDR2 SQIVND (reference sequence).

This clone was seen only a few times. The chain employs TRBV5-1 and TRBJ1-3; TRBD1 is a possible D gene (5 bases). The CDR3 extends over 17 amino acids. V lost 2 bases and J lost 2, with 17 bases in between. Germline-derived CDR1 and CDR2 are SGHRS and YFSETQ. DNA for the CDR3: TGCGCCAGCAGCTTCGAGGGTCCAGGGCTCCCTGGAAACACCATATATTTT. Protein sequence: CASSFEGPGLPGNTIYF.

This rearrangement joins TRBV6-4 to TRBJ2-3; D may be TRBD1 (5 bases). The CDR3 totals 15 residues. The germline V gene encodes CDR1 MRHNA and CDR2 SNTAGT. V shed 3 bases and J shed 0 bases, with 10 bases lying between them. The CDR3 protein is CASSETGASTDTQYF. CDR3 sequence (DNA): TGTGCCAGCAGTGAGACTGGGGCTAGCACAGATACGCAGTATTTT.

The chain employs TRBV28 and TRBJ2-1; weak D call: TRBD1 (6 bases). V was clipped by 3 bases and J by 2 bases, with 20 bases between them. Per germline, CDR1 MDHEN and CDR2 SYDVKM. CDR3 size: 18 residues. As DNA, the CDR3 is TGTGCCAGCAGTTTCCCCGCGACAGGTTCAAGCCCCTACAATGAGCAGTTCTTC. Translating it yields CASSFPATGSSPYNEQFF.

This sequence joins TRBV5-8 and TRBJ2-7, with TRBD2 matching over 9 bases. V dropped 0 bases and J dropped 5; count of bases not matched to a gene: 12. The CDR3 sequence is 17 residues long. Germline V gene data show CDR1 as SGHTS and CDR2 as YDEGEE. The CDR3 here is CASSLEGHWTSDDEQYF. In DNA, the CDR3 is TGTGCCAGCAGCTTGGAGGGGCATTGGACTAGCGACGACGAGCAGTACTTC.

This clone was counted only a few times. This chain joins TRBV7-9 and TRBJ1-5; D gene ambiguous. The CDR3 runs to 14 residues. Germline CDR1 is SEHNR and CDR2 is FQNEAQ (reference sequence). The germline V and J ends were trimmed by 4 bases and 1 base, with 8 bases remaining between them. Written as DNA, the CDR3 is TGTGCCAGCAGCTACAGTTGGAGCAATCAGCCCCAGCATTTT. Protein: CASSYSWSNQPQHF.

The V call is TRBV28, the J call TRBJ2-1; 13 nucleotides line up with TRBD2. V lost 4 bases and J lost 6; bases outside the gene matches: 12. Germline V lookup: CDR1 MDHEN, CDR2 SYDVKM. The CDR3 consists of 18 residues. CDR3 DNA: TGTGCCAGCAGTTCCTTGCGCGTCGGGACTAGCGGGATCAATGAGCAGTTCTTC. The encoded protein is CASSSLRVGTSGINEQFF.

This chain uses TRBV28 with TRBJ1-2; tentatively, D is TRBD1 (5 bases). The germline V gene has CDR1 MDHEN and CDR2 SYDVKM. Trimming removed 6 bases at V and 3 bases at J, with 11 bases between. CDR3 length: 13 residues. CDR3 in amino acids: CASRKDTHYGYTF. CDR3 DNA sequence: TGTGCCAGCAGGAAGGACACCCACTATGGCTACACCTTC.

CDR3: CASSFRPSGSFYEQYF. Written as DNA, the CDR3 is TGTGCCAGCAGTTTTCGTCCTAGCGGGAGTTTCTACGAGCAGTACTTC. The V gene is TRBV27, the J gene TRBJ2-7; 10 bases match TRBD2. The CDR3 loop spans 16 amino acids. Trimming took 3 bases from V and 3 from J; bases not matched to a gene: 8. Germline lookup yields CDR1 MNHEY and CDR2 SMNVEV (reference sequence).

This clone was detected a few times. CDR3 DNA: TGTGCCAGCAGTTCGGGCTATGGCTACACCTTC. It specifies CASSSGYGYTF. This rearrangement joins TRBV28 to TRBJ1-2, with D hard to call. Trimming removed 4 bases from V and 4 bases from J, with 4 bases in between. The CDR3 is 11 residues long. Germline V gene sequence: CDR1 MDHEN, CDR2 SYDVKM.

V usage is TRBV7-3 and J usage is TRBJ1-1; the match to TRBD1 covers 7 bases. CDR1 and CDR2 (germline): SGHTA, FQGTGA. After removal of 2 bases from V and 5 bases from J, the junction contained 8 bases not matched to a gene. The CDR3 extends over 15 amino acids. CDR3 sequence (DNA): TGTGCCAGCAGCTTAGGGGGGACAGTAAATACTGAAGCTTTCTTT. Encoded protein: CASSLGGTVNTEAFF.

The V gene is TRBV6-6, the J gene TRBJ2-7; TRBD1 aligns across 7 bases. CDR1 is MNHNY, CDR2 SVGAGI, per germline (reference sequence). CDR3 length: 14 residues. The V gene end was trimmed by 6 bases and the J gene end by 1 base; junction bases not matched to a gene: 6. The CDR3 DNA is TGTGCCAGCAGGCACAGGGGATCATCCTACGAGCAGTACTTC. It is translated as CASRHRGSSYEQYF.

The J gene is TRBJ1-1, the V gene TRBV19; possible D gene TRBD1, 5 bases. V dropped 1 base and J dropped 7 bases, with 10 bases sitting between them. CDR1 is LNHDA, CDR2 SQIVND, per germline (reference sequence). The CDR3 totals 13 residues. The chain's CDR3 is CASSIASGGEAFF. Here the CDR3 DNA reads TGTGCCAGTAGTATAGCCTCTGGGGGTGAAGCTTTCTTT.

The V and J genes are TRBV2 and TRBJ2-2; 7 nucleotides match TRBD1. The J segment lost 6 bases and the V segment lost 1 base, leaving 5 bases of the junction unmatched. The germline gives CDR1 SNHLY, CDR2 FYNNEI. The length of the CDR3 is 15 residues. CDR3 nucleotide sequence: TGTGCCAGCAGTGAAGTAGGCCAGGGGGCCGGGGAGCTGTTTTTT. It yields the protein CASSEVGQGAGELFF.

CDR3 loop: CASSTSGGGDTQYF. CDR3 sequence (DNA): TGTGCCAGTAGTACGAGCGGAGGGGGGGATACGCAGTATTTT. The chain carries TRBV19 and TRBJ2-3, with D perhaps matching TRBD1 or TRBD2 (6 bases each). This CDR3 region has 14 residues. Trimming pared 4 bases from V and 6 bases from J, leaving 14 bases between. The germline CDR1 and CDR2 sequences are LNHDA and SQIVND (reference sequence).

The rearrangement uses TRBV5-1 and TRBJ1-1, with 7 bases identical to TRBD1. The CDR3 has 12 residues. Germline CDR1 and CDR2: SGHRS and YFSETQ. The J segment lost 8 bases and the V segment lost 4 bases, leaving 5 bases of the junction unmatched. The CDR3, as DNA: TGCGCCAGCAGCCCCGGGACAGCAGAAGCTTTCTTT. Its translation is CASSPGTAEAFF.

This clone appeared a single time. The rearrangement uses TRBV2 and TRBJ2-4; D possibly corresponds to TRBD1 (5 bases). CDR3 size: 13 residues. Germline assignment: CDR1 SNHLY and CDR2 FYNNEI. Trimming cost V 6 bases and J 7 bases, with 13 bases left between them. CDR3 in DNA: TGTGCCAGCAGGTATAGGGGTGGTAACATTCAGTACTTC. As protein: CASRYRGGNIQYF.